A selection of T cell receptor beta chains follows, all from one sample in a study of Ad26.COV2.S vaccination and SARS-CoV-2 variants. Only in-frame clones appear in the TCRdb table, and some are missing; sequencing was by immunoSEQ multiplex PCR. Counted here are 300,000 to 400,000 clones, 75% to 90% occurring once; the ten biggest clones make up about 10%. The sequencing used peripheral blood, collected in a trial of Ad26.COV2.S vaccine versus placebo. These receptors came from a person between 18 and 60 years old who received the Ad26.COV2.S COVID-19 vaccine or a placebo. Each CDR3 is given with its conserved first and last residue. A D gene is named only where the DNA matches it firmly. Size tells how often a clone was seen (once, few, many) or the class of an expanded clone, and some rows leave it out.

v_gene	j_gene	len	abundance	d_gene	CDR3aa	CDR3nt
TRBV4-1	TRBJ1-1	15	.	.	CASSQVLEANTEAFF	TGCGCCAGCAGCCAAGTATTAGAAGCGAACACTGAAGCTTTCTTT
TRBV6-5	TRBJ2-1	13	.	TRBD2	CASKWGGNNEQFF	TGTGCCAGCAAATGGGGAGGGAACAATGAGCAGTTCTTC
TRBV9	TRBJ1-2	15	.	.	CASSVVPGGDYGYTF	TGTGCCAGCAGCGTAGTCCCGGGTGGAGACTATGGCTACACCTTC
TRBV5-1	TRBJ2-1	15	.	TRBD2	CASSFTSDRYNEQFF	TGCGCCAGCAGCTTCACTAGCGACCGATACAATGAGCAGTTCTTC
TRBV19	TRBJ2-7	12	.	.	CASSGLSYEQYF	TGTGCCAGTAGTGGGCTCTCCTACGAGCAGTACTTC
TRBV7-3	TRBJ2-3	13	.	.	CASSFREKDTQYF	TGTGCCAGCAGCTTCCGGGAGAAAGATACGCAGTATTTT
TRBV5-4	TRBJ2-6	15	.	.	CASSLDLSGANVLTF	TGTGCCAGCAGCTTGGATCTCTCTGGGGCCAACGTCCTGACTTTC
TRBV20-1	TRBJ2-7	11	.	.	CSARSGHEQYF	TGCAGTGCTAGGTCAGGCCACGAGCAGTACTTC
TRBV2	TRBJ2-2	13	.	.	CASSVSAPGELFF	TGTGCCAGCAGTGTGTCTGCCCCCGGGGAGCTGTTTTTT
TRBV5-5	TRBJ2-5	15	.	TRBD1	CASRRTPGGRETQYF	TGTGCCAGCAGACGGACTCCAGGGGGACGGGAGACCCAGTACTTC
TRBV7-9	TRBJ1-2	11	few	.	CASSDNYGYTF	TGTGCCAGCAGTGACAACTATGGCTACACCTTC
TRBV7-8	TRBJ2-4	17	.	TRBD2	CASSLARGGRAKNIQYF	TGTGCCAGCAGCTTGGCCCGGGGGGGTCGGGCCAAAAACATTCAGTACTTC
TRBV4-2	TRBJ2-7	16	.	.	CASSQESFQGNYEQYF	TGTGCCAGCAGCCAAGAATCGTTCCAGGGGAACTACGAGCAGTACTTC
TRBV27	TRBJ2-1	15	.	TRBD2	CASSSGLAVYNEQFF	TGTGCCAGCAGTTCGGGACTAGCGGTCTACAATGAGCAGTTCTTC
TRBV30	TRBJ1-2	12	.	.	CAWSLSGLGYTF	TGTGCCTGGAGTTTATCGGGGTTAGGCTACACCTTC
TRBV29-1	TRBJ2-7	15	.	TRBD1	CSVVGTGVSSYEQYF	TGCAGCGTTGTCGGGACAGGGGTTAGCTCCTACGAGCAGTACTTC
TRBV3-1/TRBV3-2	TRBJ2-3	15	once	.	CASSQDPIETDTQYF	TGTGCCAGCAGCCAAGATCCTATCGAGACAGATACGCAGTATTTT
TRBV18	TRBJ1-1	15	.	.	CASSPDSLPGTEAFF	TGTGCCAGCTCACCGGATTCCCTCCCGGGCACTGAAGCTTTCTTT
TRBV3-1/TRBV3-2	TRBJ2-1	15	.	.	CASSQSSRRSNEQFF	TGTGCCAGCAGCCAGAGTAGTAGGCGGTCTAATGAGCAGTTCTTC
TRBV2	TRBJ1-4	14	few	TRBD1	CASNPDRGLEKLFF	TGTGCCAGCAACCCGGACAGGGGTTTAGAAAAACTGTTTTTT
TRBV3-1/TRBV3-2	TRBJ1-1	11	.	.	CASSGGTEAFF	TGTGCCAGCAGCGGGGGAACTGAAGCTTTCTTT
TRBV19	TRBJ2-7	13	.	.	CATSDRRGYEQYF	TGTGCCACCTCGGACAGGCGGGGCTACGAGCAGTACTTC
TRBV6-5	TRBJ2-2	16	.	.	CASSSTGRRDTGELFF	TGTGCCAGCAGTTCTACGGGACGGCGGGACACCGGGGAGCTGTTTTTT
TRBV4-1	TRBJ2-6	18	.	.	CASSQVGAERSGANVLTF	TGCGCCAGCAGCCAAGTTGGAGCCGAGCGCTCTGGGGCCAACGTCCTGACTTTC
TRBV10-1	TRBJ2-2	11	.	.	CASSSTGELFF	TGCGCCAGCAGTTCTACCGGGGAGCTGTTTTTT
TRBV6-1	TRBJ1-5	12	.	.	CASSDRYQPQHF	TGTGCCAGCAGTGATCGGTATCAGCCCCAGCATTTT
TRBV11-1	TRBJ2-7	13	.	.	CASRPPGSPEQYF	TGTGCCAGCAGGCCCCCGGGGAGCCCCGAGCAGTACTTC
TRBV5-1	TRBJ1-1	13	.	.	CASSLEYLTEAFF	TGCGCCAGCAGCTTGGAATATCTCACTGAAGCTTTCTTT
TRBV7-2	TRBJ1-6	12	.	.	CASSLDSPPLHF	TGTGCCAGCAGCCTGGACAGTCCACCCCTCCACTTT
TRBV7-9	TRBJ2-3	18	once	TRBD2	CASSSLGLAGTSTDTQYF	TGTGCCAGCAGCTCCCTTGGACTAGCGGGGACTAGCACAGATACGCAGTATTTT
TRBV4-1	TRBJ2-7	16	.	.	CASSQETRQGYNEQYF	TGCGCCAGCAGCCAAGAGACTCGGCAGGGTTACAACGAGCAGTACTTC
TRBV3-1/TRBV3-2	TRBJ2-7	13	.	TRBD1	CASSEDRVHEQYF	TGTGCCAGCAGCGAGGACAGGGTCCACGAGCAGTACTTC
TRBV28	TRBJ2-3	15	once	TRBD1	CASRPGQGVPDTQYF	TGTGCCAGCAGGCCGGGACAGGGGGTTCCAGATACGCAGTATTTT
TRBV4-3	TRBJ1-6	19	.	.	CASSQDTSPLGSYNSPLHF	TGCGCCAGCAGCCAAGATACCAGTCCTTTGGGGTCCTATAATTCACCCCTCCACTTT
TRBV7-2	TRBJ2-5	13	few	TRBD1	CASSPDRQETQYF	TGTGCCAGCAGCCCGGACAGGCAAGAGACCCAGTACTTC
TRBV5-1	TRBJ2-2	16	.	.	CASSLSGHTNTGELFF	TGCGCCAGCAGCCTATCGGGACACACGAACACCGGGGAGCTGTTTTTT
TRBV27	TRBJ2-7	15	few	TRBD1	CASSSLGQAVYEQYF	TGTGCCAGCAGTTCCCTCGGACAGGCCGTTTACGAGCAGTACTTC
TRBV28	TRBJ1-6	14	.	TRBD1	CASSQRDSNSPLHF	TGTGCCAGCAGCCAGAGGGACAGTAATTCACCCCTCCACTTT
TRBV7-9	TRBJ1-3	18	once	.	CASSLGVGAAAPQDTIYF	TGTGCCAGCAGCTTAGGGGTTGGGGCAGCCGCGCCCCAGGACACCATATATTTT
TRBV5-1	TRBJ2-2	13	.	.	CASSLEGAGELFF	TGCGCCAGCAGCTTGGAGGGGGCCGGGGAGCTGTTTTTT
TRBV3-1/TRBV3-2	TRBJ1-1	16	.	TRBD1	CASSSQGGESNTEAFF	TGTGCCAGCAGCTCACAGGGGGGCGAGTCCAACACTGAAGCTTTCTTT
TRBV3-1/TRBV3-2	TRBJ2-7	14	.	TRBD2	CASSAGTSGYEQYF	TGTGCCAGCAGCGCCGGGACTAGCGGTTACGAGCAGTACTTC
TRBV18	TRBJ1-6	16	.	.	CASSPRTVDSNSPLHF	TGTGCCAGCTCACCTCGGACAGTAGATTCCAATTCACCCCTCCACTTT
TRBV11-2	TRBJ2-7	15	.	TRBD2	CASSPGLAGGYEQYF	TGTGCCAGCAGCCCGGGACTAGCGGGTGGTTACGAGCAGTACTTC
TRBV28	TRBJ1-5	14	.	TRBD1	CASSGGGAGQPQHF	TGTGCCAGCAGTGGAGGGGGCGCCGGGCAGCCCCAGCATTTT
TRBV19	TRBJ2-1	18	.	TRBD2	CASSIFGLAGVQRGEQFF	TGTGCCAGTAGTATTTTCGGGCTAGCGGGAGTCCAAAGGGGTGAGCAGTTCTTC
TRBV28	TRBJ1-2	14	.	.	CASTLDVGGYGYTF	TGTGCCAGCACCCTGGATGTAGGGGGTTATGGCTACACCTTC